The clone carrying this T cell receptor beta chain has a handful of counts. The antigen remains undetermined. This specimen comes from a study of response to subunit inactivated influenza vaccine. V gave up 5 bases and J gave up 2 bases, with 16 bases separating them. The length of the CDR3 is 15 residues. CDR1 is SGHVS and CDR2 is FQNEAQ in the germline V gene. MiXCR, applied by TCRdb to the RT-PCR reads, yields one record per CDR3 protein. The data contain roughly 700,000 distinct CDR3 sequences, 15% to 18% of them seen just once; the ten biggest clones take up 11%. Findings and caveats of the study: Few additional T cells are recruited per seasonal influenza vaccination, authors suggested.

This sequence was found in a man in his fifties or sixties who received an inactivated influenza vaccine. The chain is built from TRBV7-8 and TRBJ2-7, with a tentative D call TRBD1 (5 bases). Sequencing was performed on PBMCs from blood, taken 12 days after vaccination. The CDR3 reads CASSAQGVATYEQYF. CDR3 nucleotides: TGTGCCAGCAGCGCGCAGGGTGTCGCAACCTACGAGCAGTACTTC.